Below, one T cell receptor beta chain is given with its context. PCR primers comprised 60 Vbeta and 13 Jbeta primers. The table came from immunoSEQ multiplex PCR; TCRdb's copy has only in-frame clones and leaves some out. There are over 150,000 clones in the sample; over 60% occur only once, and 4.5% to 5.5% lies in the top ten. Per the germline V gene, CDR1 is SGHDT and CDR2 is YYEEEE. J lost 6 bases, V lost 10 bases, and 3 bases had no gene match. The CDR3 spans 13 residues. The sample is drawn from a study of cytomegalovirus exposure and HLA in healthy donors. The gene calls are TRBV5-6 and TRBJ2-1, with 14 nucleotides matching TRBD2. The source of this sequence is a man aged 25-45 years in good health and CMV-seropositive. The specimen sequenced was PBMCs. CDR3 DNA sequence: TGTGCCGGCGGGACTAGCGGGAGCAATGAGCAGTTCTTC. Translating gives CAGGTSGSNEQFF.